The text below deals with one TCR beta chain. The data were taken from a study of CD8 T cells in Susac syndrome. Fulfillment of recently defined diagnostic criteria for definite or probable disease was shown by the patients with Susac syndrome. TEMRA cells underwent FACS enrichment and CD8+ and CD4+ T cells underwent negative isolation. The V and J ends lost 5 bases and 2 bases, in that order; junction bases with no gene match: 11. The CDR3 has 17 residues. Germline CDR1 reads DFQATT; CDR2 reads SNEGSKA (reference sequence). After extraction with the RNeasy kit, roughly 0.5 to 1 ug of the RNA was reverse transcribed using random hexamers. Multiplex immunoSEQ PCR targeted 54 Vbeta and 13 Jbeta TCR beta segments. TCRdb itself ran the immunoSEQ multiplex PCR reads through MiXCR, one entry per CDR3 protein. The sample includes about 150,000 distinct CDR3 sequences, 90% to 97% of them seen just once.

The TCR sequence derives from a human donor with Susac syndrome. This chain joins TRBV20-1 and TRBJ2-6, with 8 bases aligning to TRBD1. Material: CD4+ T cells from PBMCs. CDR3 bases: TGCAGTGCTGGGCCCACAGGGGGAAGGGCTGGGGCCAACGTCCTGACTTTC. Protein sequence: CSAGPTGGRAGANVLTF.